This entry is about one T cell receptor beta chain. The antigen is not known. Libraries were prepared by immunoSEQ multiplex PCR; TCRdb keeps only in-frame clonotypes and omits some of them. In the table there are 150,000 to 200,000 clones, around 93% of which are singletons. This CDR3 region has 17 residues. V lost 4 bases, J lost 6 bases, and 7 bases stayed unmatched. Germline V gene data show CDR1 as MNHEY and CDR2 as SMNVEV (reference sequence). The data were obtained in a study of T cell responses to AZD1222 COVID-19 vaccine. Study-wide results and caveats: Spike-specific TCR depth and breadth grew after two AZD1222 doses. Seropositive AZD1222 recipients at baseline numbered only five or six. Most donors were white British, females outnumbered males, and clonal diversity was possibly underestimated. Repertoires were collected only later (after the peak T cell response had occurred).

The input for sequencing was peripheral blood, taken on day 0 of AZD1222 vaccination. The TCR was taken from an adult in good health. This rearrangement joins TRBV27 to TRBJ2-2; 14 bases fit TRBD2. CDR3 sequence reads: CASSSETSGRVPGELFF. CDR3 DNA sequence: TGTGCCAGCAGTTCCGAGACTAGCGGGAGGGTTCCCGGGGAGCTGTTTTTT.